A single sample is the source of the 29 T cell receptor beta chains below, sequenced in a study of cytotoxic CD8 clonotypes in ibrutinib-treated CLL. Produced via immunoSEQ multiplex PCR; TCRdb's table is partial and in-frame only. Of more than 200,000 clones in the sample, 60% to 75% were seen once. Source: PBMCs, taken after 24 months of ibrutinib treatment. The origin of the receptors is a human donor with chronic lymphocytic leukemia.

The rearrangement links TRBV28 to TRBJ2-7; D is possibly TRBD1 or TRBD2 (5 bases each). Germline CDR1 reads MDHEN; CDR2 reads SYDVKM. V was clipped by 3 bases and J by 4 bases, with 22 bases between them. This CDR3 contains 17 residues. As DNA, the CDR3 is TGTGCCAGCAGTTTTCACCTCCGAGGGGCTGAGGGATACGAGCAGTACTTC. Encoded protein: CASSFHLRGAEGYEQYF. Full variable domain (outside the CDR3, taken from reference TRBV28 and TRBJ2-7): DVKVTQSSRYLVKRTGEKVFLECVQDMDHENMFWYRQDPGLGLRLIYFSYDVKMKEKGDIPEGYSVSREKKERFSLILESASTNQTSMYLCASSFHLRGAEGYEQYFGPGTRLTVT.

The V gene is TRBV9, the J gene TRBJ2-3; 7 nucleotides match TRBD2. Germline-derived CDR1 and CDR2 are SGDLS and YYNGEE. Unmatched junction bases numbered 10, after V lost 3 bases and J lost 0 bases. There are 17 residues in the CDR3. This CDR3 is CASSASSGRSSTDTQYF. CDR3 DNA sequence: TGTGCCAGCAGCGCCTCTAGCGGAAGATCTAGCACAGATACGCAGTATTTT.

The chain links TRBV19 to TRBJ2-5; D possibly corresponds to TRBD1 (8 bases). V gave up 3 bases and J gave up 0 bases, with 11 bases separating them. CDR1 is LNHDA and CDR2 is SQIVND in the germline V gene (reference sequence). The CDR3 spans 15 residues. CDR3 protein: CASSITGGDQETQYF. The DNA of the CDR3 is TGTGCCAGTAGTATCACAGGGGGGGACCAAGAGACCCAGTACTTC.

The J gene is TRBJ2-7, the V gene TRBV27, with 8 bases matching TRBD2. Germline CDR1 and CDR2: MNHEY and SMNVEV (reference sequence). Trimming removed 6 bases from V and 6 bases from J; junction bases left unmatched: 10. This CDR3 has 14 residues. The CDR3 sequence is CASSLAGHLSEQYF. CDR3 nucleotide sequence: TGTGCCAGCAGCTTAGCGGGGCATCTCTCCGAGCAGTACTTC.

This clone was detected only a few times. The rearrangement uses TRBV18 and TRBJ1-2; D perhaps matches TRBD1 (5 bases). Germline CDR1 and CDR2: KGHSH and LQKENI. The CDR3 totals 17 residues. Trimming shortened V by 4 bases and J by 1 base, and 19 bases separated the two germline ends. The chain's CDR3 is CASSRLSTDSINYGYTF. The CDR3 DNA follows: TGTGCCAGCTCACGACTCTCGACAGATTCTATTAACTATGGCTACACCTTC.

The chain uses TRBV12-5 and TRBJ2-1; D is unresolved. V was cut by 8 bases and J by 2 bases, with 4 bases left in between. The CDR3 has 11 amino acids. The germline V gene has CDR1 LGHNT and CDR2 FRNRAP. The DNA of the CDR3 is TGTGCTAGTTCCGCCTACAATGAGCAGTTCTTC. It is translated as CASSAYNEQFF.

The chain joins TRBV5-8 to TRBJ2-3, with a possible D match to TRBD1 (6 bases). V gave up 4 bases and J gave up 4 bases, with 16 bases separating them. From germline, CDR1 is SGHTS and CDR2 YDEGEE. This CDR3 contains 15 residues. CDR3 sequence: CASSLQGHSADTQYF. In nucleotides, the CDR3 is TGTGCCAGCAGCCTCCAGGGGCACTCGGCAGATACGCAGTATTTT.

About this clone: A much larger clone sits a single nucleotide away, making a read error possible. The same CDR3 arises from other DNA sequences in this sample as well. The chain carries TRBV7-3 and TRBJ1-1, with D hard to call. The length of the CDR3 is 13 residues. CDR1 is SGHTA, CDR2 FQGTGA, per germline. V was trimmed by 0 bases and J by 0 bases, leaving 2 bases between them. The CDR3 sequence: CASSLTVNTEAFF. CDR3 nucleotides: TGTGCCAGCAGCTTAACGGTGAACACTGAAGCTTTCTTT.

The sample holds a few counts of this clone. DNA for the CDR3: TGTGCCAGCAGCCAGGGACAGGGTTATGGCTACACCTTC. Translated: CASSQGQGYGYTF. The V call is TRBV4-2, the J call TRBJ1-2; TRBD1 agrees at 9 bases. Germline CDR1 reads LGHNA; CDR2 reads YNFKEQ. The CDR3 is 13 residues long. J lost 5 bases, V lost 3 bases, and 1 base had no gene match.

The chain combines TRBV28 with TRBJ2-5; D unresolved. This CDR3 comprises 12 residues. The germline CDR1 and CDR2 sequences are MDHEN and SYDVKM. V was cut by 7 bases and J by 0 bases, with 6 bases left in between. This CDR3 reads CASNTDQETQYF. The CDR3 nucleotides are TGTGCCAGCAACACAGACCAAGAGACCCAGTACTTC.

The chain combines TRBV28 with TRBJ2-7, with a weak D call TRBD1 (6 bases). Germline CDR1 and CDR2: MDHEN and SYDVKM. Trimming left V 6 bases short and J 7 bases short, with 19 bases between. This CDR3 spans 14 amino acids. The chain's CDR3 is CASSRTGISMEQYF. The CDR3 DNA follows: TGTGCCAGCAGCAGAACAGGGATATCAATGGAGCAGTACTTC.

CDR3 in amino acids: CASSRGLAGPSSYNEQFF. Written as DNA, the CDR3 is TGTGCCAGCAGTCGGGGACTAGCGGGCCCGAGCTCCTACAATGAGCAGTTCTTC. The chain is built from TRBV2 and TRBJ2-1; 12 nucleotides align to TRBD2. Germline lookup yields CDR1 SNHLY and CDR2 FYNNEI. The V and J ends lost 5 bases and 0 bases, in that order; junction bases with no gene match: 8. The length of the CDR3 is 18 residues.

CDR3 DNA sequence: TGTGCCAGCAGGCGGGGAACTAAACTAGATCACGAGCAGTACTTC. Protein product: CASRRGTKLDHEQYF. This chain connects TRBV6-5 to TRBJ2-7; possibly TRBD2 for D (6 bases). The germline V and J ends were trimmed by 6 bases and 5 bases, with 20 bases remaining between them. This CDR3 region has 15 residues. Germline lookup yields CDR1 MNHEY and CDR2 SVGAGI.

The genes are TRBV6-5 and TRBJ1-1; the D is unclear. V lost 4 bases, J lost 3 bases, and 6 bases lay in between. The CDR3 covers 12 residues. Germline CDR1 reads MNHEY; CDR2 reads SVGAGI. The CDR3 is CASSWGYTEAFF. The CDR3 nucleotides read TGTGCCAGCAGTTGGGGATACACTGAAGCTTTCTTT.

The chain employs TRBV11-3 and TRBJ2-1; 8 nucleotides match TRBD2. Germline trimming cut 1 base from V and 9 bases from J; bases unmatched to any gene: 11. The CDR3 consists of 16 residues. CDR1 and CDR2 (germline): SGHNT, YENEEA. The CDR3 DNA is TGTGCCAGCAGCTTAGGAGGGACTAGGGGGTTCAGTGAGCAGTTCTTC. It specifies CASSLGGTRGFSEQFF.

This clone was seen repeatedly, ten times or more. V usage is TRBV29-1 and J usage is TRBJ2-1; D is undetermined. CDR3 length: 10 residues. Germline CDR1 is SQVTM and CDR2 is ANQGSEA. Trimming removed 7 bases from V and 4 bases from J, with 5 bases in between. The CDR3, as DNA: TGCAGCGGACGGTACAATGAGCAGTTCTTC. It encodes CSGRYNEQFF.

This chain connects TRBV2 to TRBJ1-5; 7 bases are a match to TRBD1. J was trimmed by 4 bases and V by 1 base; bases with no gene match: 7. Germline loops: CDR1 SNHLY, CDR2 FYNNEI. CDR3 length: 16 amino acids. CDR3 bases: TGTGCCAGCAGTGAAGTTTGGGGGACAGATAATCAGCCCCAGCATTTT. It codes for CASSEVWGTDNQPQHF. Looking up the rest from reference TRBV2 and TRBJ1-5 gives the full variable domain: EPEVTQTPSHQVTQMGQEVILRCVPISNHLYFYWYRQILGQKVEFLVSFYNNEISEKSEIFDDQFSVERPDGSNFTLKIRSTKLEDSAMYFCASSEVWGTDNQPQHFGDGTRLSIL.

This rearrangement joins TRBV14 to TRBJ1-1, with a tentative D call TRBD1 (6 bases). The V and J ends lost 4 bases and 0 bases respectively, with 12 bases between them. Germline-derived CDR1 and CDR2 are SGHDN and FVKESK. The CDR3 runs to 15 residues. CDR3 nucleotide sequence: TGTGCCAGCAGCCGGAGGGGGAACATGAACACTGAAGCTTTCTTT. This encodes CASSRRGNMNTEAFF.

CDR3 sequence reads: CASSVYGSNEQYF. The CDR3 nucleotides are TGTGCCAGCAGTGTGTACGGGAGCAACGAGCAGTACTTC. The rearrangement joins TRBV2 to TRBJ2-7; perhaps TRBD2 as D (6 bases). The CDR3 is 13 amino acids. The germline CDR1 and CDR2 sequences are SNHLY and FYNNEI. The germline V and J ends were trimmed by 4 bases and 5 bases, with 12 bases remaining between them.

CDR3 DNA sequence: TGTGCCAGCAGTTACCGCGGAGCGGGTACCTCCTACGAGCAGTACTTC. Encoded protein: CASSYRGAGTSYEQYF. This chain connects TRBV6-5 to TRBJ2-7; D is perhaps TRBD2 (6 bases). V was trimmed by 2 bases and J by 0 bases, leaving 14 bases between them. This CDR3 is 16 amino acids long. CDR1 and CDR2 from the germline V gene are MNHEY and SVGAGI.

CDR3 DNA: TGTGCCAGCAGTTACAACAGCGACACTTCCTACGAGCAGTACTTC. It yields the protein CASSYNSDTSYEQYF. J is TRBJ2-7 and V is TRBV6-5, with unresolved D. The germline V gene encodes CDR1 MNHEY and CDR2 SVGAGI. The CDR3 runs 15 residues. V lost 2 bases and J lost 1, with 12 bases in between.

V is TRBV9 and J is TRBJ1-5, with TRBD1 as a possible D gene (5 bases). CDR3 length: 15 amino acids. CDR1 and CDR2 from the germline V gene are SGDLS and YYNGEE. V shed 7 bases and J shed 1 base, with 15 bases lying between them. The CDR3 sequence: CASGADGRSNQPQHF. The CDR3 coding sequence is TGTGCCAGCGGGGCGGACGGCCGAAGCAATCAGCCCCAGCATTTT. The full variable domain, completed using reference TRBV9 and TRBJ1-5, is DSGVTQTPKHLITATGQRVTLRCSPRSGDLSVYWYQQSLDQGLQFLIQYYNGEERAKGNILERFSAQQFPDLHSELNLSSLELGDSALYFCASGADGRSNQPQHFGDGTRLSIL.

This chain links TRBV5-1 with TRBJ2-3; D remains unclear. The germline V gene encodes CDR1 SGHRS and CDR2 YFSETQ. Trimming left V 0 bases short and J 0 bases short, with 8 bases between. The CDR3 covers 15 residues. The CDR3 spells CASSLALTSTDTQYF. DNA of the CDR3: TGCGCCAGCAGCTTGGCCTTGACGAGCACAGATACGCAGTATTTT.

The J gene is TRBJ2-3, the V gene TRBV13, with a tentative D call TRBD2 (5 bases). The CDR3 totals 14 residues. The germline CDR1 and CDR2 sequences are PRHDT and FYEKMQ (reference sequence). Trimming removed 5 bases from V and 0 bases from J, with 9 bases in between. The CDR3 sequence: CASSAQRSTDTQYF. The CDR3 DNA is TGTGCCAGCAGCGCGCAGCGGAGCACAGATACGCAGTATTTT.

The genes are TRBV6-5 and TRBJ1-3; tentative D call: TRBD1 (5 bases). Deletions cut 5 bases from V and 4 bases from J, with 15 bases between. CDR1 is MNHEY, CDR2 SVGAGI, per germline. CDR3 length equals 15 residues. In DNA form, the CDR3 reads TGTGCCAGCAGTCCGGGACCTCGGACGGGAAACACCATATATTTT. Translation gives CASSPGPRTGNTIYF.

V and J are TRBV9 and TRBJ2-1; no clear D gene. Trimming pared 0 bases from V and 7 bases from J, leaving 8 bases between. The CDR3 totals 13 residues. The germline V gene encodes CDR1 SGDLS and CDR2 YYNGEE. The CDR3 coding sequence is TGTGCCAGCAGCGTAGCGAGTAAAAATGAGCAGTTCTTC. This translates into CASSVASKNEQFF.

The rearrangement links TRBV28 to TRBJ1-5, with no clear D. The V and J ends lost 11 bases and 8 bases respectively, with 16 bases between them. This CDR3 has 12 amino acids. CDR1 and CDR2 from the germline V gene are MDHEN and SYDVKM. CDR3 in DNA: TGTGCCGCGAGGGCCCCAACGGAGCCCCAGCATTTT. It yields the protein CAARAPTEPQHF. Based on the CDR3 plus reference TRBV28 and TRBJ1-5, the full variable domain is DVKVTQSSRYLVKRTGEKVFLECVQDMDHENMFWYRQDPGLGLRLIYFSYDVKMKEKGDIPEGYSVSREKKERFSLILESASTNQTSMYLCAARAPTEPQHFGDGTRLSIL.

The chain combines TRBV7-2 with TRBJ2-5; 7 bases are a match to TRBD2. The CDR3 has 16 amino acids. Losses at the gene ends were 3 bases for V and 3 bases for J; bases not matched to a gene: 10. The V gene's germline CDR1 is SGHTA and CDR2 FQGNSA. The CDR3 loop reads CASSFIWGEGKETQYF. The CDR3 region has the DNA TGTGCCAGCAGCTTTATTTGGGGGGAGGGAAAAGAGACCCAGTACTTC.

The chain has TRBV19 and TRBJ2-1; D is unresolved. V was shortened by 3 bases and J by 7 bases, with 16 bases between the two germline ends. The CDR3 runs to 15 residues. CDR1 is LNHDA and CDR2 is SQIVND in the germline V gene (reference sequence). CDR3 coding DNA: TGTGCCAGTAGTATGGCCCCCTTGAGTTTGAATGAGCAGTTCTTC. Translation: CASSMAPLSLNEQFF.